This is a list of T cell receptor beta chains from one sample in a study of PD-1 blockade in classical Hodgkin lymphoma. TCRdb's copy holds only in-frame clones and misses some; the assay was immunoSEQ multiplex PCR. The sample has 20,000 to 25,000 clones; about 80% are singletons. Source: peripheral blood mononuclear cells (PBMCs), taken before the second cycle of nivolumab. These receptors came from a human donor with classical Hodgkin lymphoma. Both conserved end residues are part of each CDR3. D genes are given only for firm matches. Some rows have no size entry. The others give once, few or many, or a class for an expanded clone.

d_call j_call v_call clone_size cdr3_aa cdr3_nt
NA TRBJ1-5 TRBV9 medium-sized CASSFGGQQPQHF TGTGCCAGCAGCTTCGGGGGGCAGCAGCCCCAGCATTTT
TRBD2 TRBJ2-7 TRBV11-2 NA CASSLGTSGRGSYEQYF TGTGCCAGCAGCTTAGGGACTAGCGGGAGAGGGTCCTACGAGCAGTACTTC
NA TRBJ1-5 TRBV9 once CASSVYSNQPQHF TGTGCCAGCAGCGTATATAGCAATCAGCCCCAGCATTTT
NA TRBJ1-2 TRBV29-1 NA CSVEDSPLQYTF TGCAGCGTTGAGGACAGCCCCCTACAGTACACCTTC
NA TRBJ1-5 TRBV6-5 NA CASSYEGGINQPQHF TGTGCCAGCAGTTACGAAGGGGGTATTAATCAGCCCCAGCATTTT
NA TRBJ2-3 TRBV7-8 NA CASRPGTDTQYF TGTGCCAGCAGACCCGGCACAGATACGCAGTATTTT
TRBD1 TRBJ1-5 TRBV9 NA CASSVGPGGAGQPQHF TGTGCCAGCAGCGTAGGGCCAGGGGGCGCGGGTCAGCCCCAGCATTTT
NA TRBJ2-1 TRBV15 NA CATSRVPGDNEQFF TGTGCCACCAGCAGGGTACCGGGGGACAATGAGCAGTTCTTC
NA TRBJ2-4 TRBV18 NA CASSPGGDSKNIQYF TGTGCCAGCTCACCAGGGGGCGATTCCAAAAACATTCAGTACTTC
NA TRBJ1-5 TRBV5-6 NA CASSLGQTVGQPQHF TGTGCCAGCAGCTTGGGGCAGACGGTAGGACAGCCCCAGCATTTT
NA TRBJ1-5 TRBV7-9 medium-sized CASSLDGVSQPQHF TGTGCCAGCAGCTTAGACGGGGTCAGTCAGCCCCAGCATTTT
TRBD1 TRBJ2-2 TRBV2 NA CASRRDRAAGELFF TGTGCCAGCAGAAGGGACAGGGCGGCCGGGGAGCTGTTTTTT
NA TRBJ2-3 TRBV18 NA CASSPLPDDTQYF TGTGCCAGCTCACCACTCCCAGACGATACGCAGTATTTT
TRBD1 TRBJ2-7 TRBV7-2 NA CASRISGTVSSYEQYF TGTGCCAGCAGGATATCCGGGACAGTTAGCTCCTACGAGCAGTACTTC
NA TRBJ2-1 TRBV9 NA CASSSVLYNEQFF TGTGCCAGCAGCTCAGTCCTTTACAATGAGCAGTTCTTC
NA TRBJ2-2 TRBV10-1 NA CASSRDMAFPGELFF TGCGCCAGCAGCCGGGACATGGCTTTCCCCGGGGAGCTGTTTTTT
TRBD1 TRBJ1-5 TRBV27 NA CASSPQGARNQPQHF TGTGCCAGCAGCCCACAGGGGGCCCGCAATCAGCCCCAGCATTTT
NA TRBJ1-3 TRBV6-5 few CASTKFSGNTIYF TGTGCCAGCACCAAGTTTTCTGGAAACACCATATATTTT
NA TRBJ2-2 TRBV10-1 NA CASRQGTSTGELFF TGCGCCAGCAGACAGGGAACGAGCACCGGGGAGCTGTTTTTT
NA TRBJ1-6 TRBV25-1 NA CASSERGPAKFTLHF TGTGCCAGCAGTGAAAGAGGCCCAGCAAAATTCACCCTCCACTTT
NA TRBJ2-2 TRBV7-9 NA CASSPQARTPNTGELFF TGTGCCAGCAGCCCACAGGCCCGGACACCGAACACCGGGGAGCTGTTTTTT
NA TRBJ1-4 TRBV2 NA CASSRREKLFF TGTGCCAGCAGTCGACGAGAAAAACTGTTTTTT
TRBD2 TRBJ2-1 TRBV19 NA CASSIGLASYNEQFF TGTGCCAGTAGTATAGGACTAGCCTCCTACAATGAGCAGTTCTTC
TRBD1 TRBJ1-2 TRBV19 NA CASSRGQDGYTF TGTGCCAGTAGTAGAGGACAGGATGGCTACACCTTC
TRBD1 TRBJ2-5 TRBV6-1 NA CASSDRQGKWETQYF TGTGCCAGCAGTGACCGACAGGGGAAGTGGGAGACCCAGTACTTC
TRBD2 TRBJ2-5 TRBV9 few CASSASGRSQETQYF TGTGCCAGCAGCGCTAGCGGGAGGTCGCAAGAGACCCAGTACTTC
NA TRBJ1-1 TRBV29-1 few CSVSGTYSTEAFF TGCAGCGTTTCCGGCACGTATAGCACTGAAGCTTTCTTT
NA TRBJ1-5 TRBV19 NA CASAKGITGQPQHF TGTGCCAGCGCTAAGGGAATAACAGGACAGCCCCAGCATTTT
TRBD1 TRBJ2-1 TRBV30 few CAWGDSSRYNEQFF TGTGCCTGGGGGGACAGCTCGCGCTACAATGAGCAGTTCTTC
NA TRBJ1-1 TRBV28 NA CASSLVNSYLTEAFF TGTGCCAGCAGTTTAGTTAACAGCTATCTTACTGAAGCTTTCTTT
NA TRBJ1-2 TRBV19 NA CASKRGGADYGYTF TGTGCCAGTAAACGGGGAGGGGCGGACTATGGCTACACCTTC
TRBD1 TRBJ1-2 TRBV7-6 NA CASSETLYDRGHGYTF TGTGCCAGCAGCGAGACACTATACGACAGGGGCCATGGCTACACCTTC
TRBD2 TRBJ2-4 TRBV19 NA CASSTSGSIQYF TGTGCCAGTAGCACTAGCGGCAGCATTCAGTACTTC
NA TRBJ1-5 TRBV7-2 NA CASSLISNQPQHF TGTGCCAGCAGCCTCATTTCCAATCAGCCCCAGCATTTT
TRBD1 TRBJ2-2 TRBV6-4 NA CASSDRGHTGELFF TGTGCCAGCAGTGACAGGGGGCACACCGGGGAGCTGTTTTTT
TRBD2 TRBJ2-2 TRBV2 NA CASSEAFGLADTNTGELFF TGTGCCAGCAGTGAAGCTTTCGGACTAGCGGACACGAACACCGGGGAGCTGTTTTTT
TRBD2 TRBJ2-5 TRBV5-6 NA CASSPLDFLAGGPRGTQYF TGTGCCAGCAGCCCCTTAGACTTTCTAGCGGGGGGGCCCCGGGGGACCCAGTACTTC
NA TRBJ2-3 TRBV7-2 few CASSREGPQTTDTQYF TGTGCCAGCAGTCGAGAGGGCCCCCAGACCACAGATACGCAGTATTTT
NA TRBJ1-6 TRBV6-6 NA CASSYSNSAYNSPLHF TGTGCCAGCAGTTACTCCAACTCTGCTTATAATTCACCCCTCCACTTT
NA TRBJ1-1 TRBV27 NA CASSLELNTEAFF TGTGCCAGCAGTTTGGAGCTGAACACTGAAGCTTTCTTT
NA TRBJ2-5 TRBV29-1 few CSVDGGEAPQQETQYF TGCAGCGTTGATGGCGGGGAAGCCCCGCAACAAGAGACCCAGTACTTC
NA TRBJ1-3 TRBV10-2 NA CASSDMEHGNTIYF TGCGCCAGCAGTGACATGGAGCATGGAAACACCATATATTTT
NA TRBJ1-6 TRBV14 NA CASSQAYSPLHF TGTGCCAGCAGCCAAGCATACTCACCCCTCCACTTT
NA TRBJ2-1 TRBV13 NA CASSFNSYNEQFF TGTGCCAGCAGCTTTAATTCCTACAATGAGCAGTTCTTC
NA TRBJ2-3 TRBV30 NA CAWSGVRGDTQYF TGTGCCTGGAGTGGGGTTAGGGGGGATACGCAGTATTTT
TRBD1 TRBJ1-6 TRBV30 NA CAWSAIRTQGDNSPLHF TGTGCCTGGAGTGCGATCCGCACACAGGGGGATAATTCACCCCTCCACTTT
NA TRBJ2-3 TRBV6-6 NA CASRRDSTDTQYF TGTGCCAGCAGGAGGGACAGCACAGATACGCAGTATTTT
TRBD1 TRBJ1-1 TRBV11-2 NA CASRGQDTEAFF TGTGCCAGCAGGGGACAGGACACTGAAGCTTTCTTT
NA TRBJ1-5 TRBV7-2 few CASSLAGFNQPQHF TGTGCCAGCAGCTTAGCAGGTTTCAATCAGCCCCAGCATTTT
NA TRBJ2-5 TRBV7-2 NA CASSSRGRVTYQETQYF TGTGCCAGCAGCAGCCGGGGGCGAGTGACTTATCAAGAGACCCAGTACTTC
TRBD2 TRBJ2-5 TRBV5-6 NA CASSLAASGRIGTQYF TGTGCCAGCAGCTTGGCGGCTAGCGGGAGGATTGGGACCCAGTACTTC
TRBD1 TRBJ1-2 TRBV6-1 NA CASSEQTGRSPYGYTF TGTGCCAGCAGTGAACAGACAGGGAGGTCACCATATGGCTACACCTTC
NA TRBJ2-7 TRBV10-1 few CASSGDFSYEQYF TGCGCCAGCAGCGGGGACTTCTCCTACGAGCAGTACTTC
TRBD1 TRBJ2-5 TRBV2 NA CASSRDRGREETQYF TGTGCCAGCAGCCGCGACAGGGGGCGCGAGGAGACCCAGTACTTC
TRBD2 TRBJ2-7 TRBV11-2 once CASSRGTSSSYEQYF TGTGCCAGCAGCCGAGGGACTAGCAGTTCCTACGAGCAGTACTTC
TRBD1 TRBJ1-5 TRBV7-2 NA CASSPGQGSNQPQHF TGTGCCAGCAGCCCCGGACAGGGAAGCAATCAGCCCCAGCATTTT
NA TRBJ2-1 TRBV6-1 few CASMRGGSYNEQFF TGTGCCAGCATGCGAGGGGGGTCATACAATGAGCAGTTCTTC